Included here is one T cell receptor (beta chain) sequence, with context. This receptor's antigen is unknown. Base-call qualities are not available, and no considerably larger clone is one nucleotide away. The sample belongs to a study of lymphopenia after photon versus proton radiotherapy (dated by TCRdb to about 2019). Notes on the research overall: In patients with gastrointestinal tumors who developed high-grade lymphopenia, the study compared the immunological effects of photon radiation therapy with those of proton radiation therapy. The 20 patients in the cohort had gastrointestinal tumors, were treated with either photon or proton therapy, and subsequently developed lymphopenia. The study aimed to characterize how the two radiation modalities differ in their impact on the immune system.

Library prep was done by the immunoSEQ multiplex PCR assay. Deep sequencing of rearranged TCR beta loci, alongside multiparametric flow cytometry, was used to profile T cell repertoires. The table was pulled from immuneACCESS by TCRdb, which kept in-frame rearrangements only. Such tables lose some clones; where checked, under half of the loss comes from unresolved V genes, and the rest has no known cause. The sample profile shows about 40,000 clones; 70% to 90% of them were found once. The ten biggest clones cover approximately 3% of the sample. Overall results and qualifications from the work: The survival association was assessed only in patients who died, and the authors presented better survival with proton therapy as a possibility rather than a demonstrated result. During treatment, patients who received photon therapy lost naive T cells and TCR diversity and gained effector/memory populations, whereas patients who received proton therapy remained relatively stable. Across the cohort, among patients who died, a greater drop in TCR diversity after the nadir was inversely correlated with overall survival time. After the lymphocyte count nadir, oligoclonal expansion, especially of CD8+ Temra cells, was observed in photon-treated repertoires, and the drop in diversity was driven by this expansion.

The TCR was taken from a man aged 50 to 59 with gastric cancer. This specimen consisted of peripheral blood, obtained from a patient treated with photon-based radiotherapy.

The CDR3 protein is CAWSGDRGEKLFF. Read as DNA, the sequence is TGTGCCTGGAGTGGGGACAGGGGAGAAAAACTGTTTTTT. Rearrangement joined TRBV30 to TRBJ1-4; a stretch of 10 junction bases matches TRBD1. Reading the germline V gene (reference sequence) gives CDR1 GTSNPN and CDR2 SVGIG. From the cysteine through the phenylalanine, the CDR3 covers 13 amino acids. The sequence is cut down to CDR3 DNA, 39 bases in frame from base 1. V and J are trimmed by 1 base and 8 bases, and the gene matches miss 1 base of the junction.